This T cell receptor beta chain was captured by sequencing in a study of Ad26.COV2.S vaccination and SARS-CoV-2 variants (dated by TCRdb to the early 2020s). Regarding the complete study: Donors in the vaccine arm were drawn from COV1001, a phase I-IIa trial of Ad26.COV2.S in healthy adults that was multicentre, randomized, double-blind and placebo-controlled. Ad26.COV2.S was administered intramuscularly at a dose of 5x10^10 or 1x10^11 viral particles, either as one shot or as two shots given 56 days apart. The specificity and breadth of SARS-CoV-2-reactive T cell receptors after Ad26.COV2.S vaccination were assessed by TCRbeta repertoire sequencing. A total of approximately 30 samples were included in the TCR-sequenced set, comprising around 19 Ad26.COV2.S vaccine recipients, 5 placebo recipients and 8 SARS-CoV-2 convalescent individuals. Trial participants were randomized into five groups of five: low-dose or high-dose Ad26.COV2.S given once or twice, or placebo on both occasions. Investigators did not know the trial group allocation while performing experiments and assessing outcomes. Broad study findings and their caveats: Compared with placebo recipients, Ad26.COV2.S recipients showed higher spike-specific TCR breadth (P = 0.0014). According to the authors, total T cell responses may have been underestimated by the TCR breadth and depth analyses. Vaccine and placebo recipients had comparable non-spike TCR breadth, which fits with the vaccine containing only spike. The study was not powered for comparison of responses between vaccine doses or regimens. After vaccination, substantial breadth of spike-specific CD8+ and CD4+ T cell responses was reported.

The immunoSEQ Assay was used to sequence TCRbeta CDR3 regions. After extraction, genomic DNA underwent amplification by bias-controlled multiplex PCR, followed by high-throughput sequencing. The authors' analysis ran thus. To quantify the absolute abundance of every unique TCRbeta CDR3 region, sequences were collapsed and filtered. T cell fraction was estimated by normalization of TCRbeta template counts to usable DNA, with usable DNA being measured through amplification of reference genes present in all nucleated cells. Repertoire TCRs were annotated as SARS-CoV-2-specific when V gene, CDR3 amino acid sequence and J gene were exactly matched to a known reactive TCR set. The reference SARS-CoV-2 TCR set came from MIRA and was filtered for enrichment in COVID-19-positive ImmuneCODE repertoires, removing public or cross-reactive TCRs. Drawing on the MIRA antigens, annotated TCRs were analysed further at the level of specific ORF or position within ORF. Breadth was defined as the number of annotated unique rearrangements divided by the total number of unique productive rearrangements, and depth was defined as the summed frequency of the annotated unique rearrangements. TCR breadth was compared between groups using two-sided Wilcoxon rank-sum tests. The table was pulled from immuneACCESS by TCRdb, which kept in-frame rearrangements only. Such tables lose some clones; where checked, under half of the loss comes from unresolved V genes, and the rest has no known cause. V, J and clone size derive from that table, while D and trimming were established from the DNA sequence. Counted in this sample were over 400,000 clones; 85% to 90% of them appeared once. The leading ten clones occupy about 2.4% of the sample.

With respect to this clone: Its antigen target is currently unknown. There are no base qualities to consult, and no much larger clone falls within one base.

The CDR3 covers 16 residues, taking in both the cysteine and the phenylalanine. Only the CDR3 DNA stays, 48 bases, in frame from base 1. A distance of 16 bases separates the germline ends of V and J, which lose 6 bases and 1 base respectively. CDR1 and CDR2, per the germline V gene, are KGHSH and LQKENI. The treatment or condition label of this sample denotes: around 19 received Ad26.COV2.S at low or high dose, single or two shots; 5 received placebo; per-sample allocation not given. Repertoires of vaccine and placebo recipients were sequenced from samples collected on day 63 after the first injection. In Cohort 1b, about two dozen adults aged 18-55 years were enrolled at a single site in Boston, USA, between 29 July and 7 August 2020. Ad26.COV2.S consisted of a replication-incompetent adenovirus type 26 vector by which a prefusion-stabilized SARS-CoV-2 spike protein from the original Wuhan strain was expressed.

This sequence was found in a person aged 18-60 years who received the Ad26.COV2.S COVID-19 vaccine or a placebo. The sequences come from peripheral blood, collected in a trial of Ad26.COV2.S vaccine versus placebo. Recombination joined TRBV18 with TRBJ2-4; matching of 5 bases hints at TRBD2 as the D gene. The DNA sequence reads TGTGCCAGCTCTCCTCAGATGACTACGGCCAAAAACATTCAGTACTTC. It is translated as CASSPQMTTAKNIQYF.